Shown below are 9 T cell receptor beta chains from a single sample sequenced in a study of cytomegalovirus exposure and HLA in healthy donors. It was with 60 Vbeta and 13 Jbeta primers that the PCR ran. The table came from immunoSEQ multiplex PCR; TCRdb's copy has only in-frame clones and leaves some out. Of some 110,000 clones listed, roughly 15% are singletons. The source material was PBMCs. The receptors originated from a female donor in good health and CMV-seronegative.

This clone was observed a few times. The chain is built from TRBV30 and TRBJ2-7, with a tentative D call TRBD2 (6 bases). Germline V gives CDR1 GTSNPN, CDR2 SVGIG (reference sequence). This CDR3 contains 15 residues. V was clipped by 3 bases and J by 7 bases, with 22 bases between them. CDR3 sequence: CAWSPSGLLKGEQYF. DNA of the CDR3: TGTGCCTGGAGCCCGTCGGGACTCCTAAAGGGGGAGCAGTACTTC.

This clone was counted only a few times. This sequence joins TRBV12-2 and TRBJ2-5; the table calls TRBD2, which could not be checked here. TRBV12-2 is assigned pseudogene status. There are 13 residues in the CDR3. The CDR3 sequence is CASRPARGETQYF. Written as DNA, the CDR3 is TGTGCAAGTCGCCCCGCCCGCGGGGAGACCCAGTACTTC.

This clone was observed a few times. The chain recombines TRBV5-1 with TRBJ2-3; 8 bases fit TRBD2. V shed 4 bases and J 6 bases; nucleotides not matched to a gene: 13. Germline V gives CDR1 SGHRS, CDR2 YFSETQ. This CDR3 has 16 residues. CDR3 sequence reads: CASSRTSRGPSDTQYF. The CDR3 bases are TGCGCCAGCAGCCGGACTAGCCGGGGCCCATCCGATACGCAGTATTTT. Variable domain in full (rest from reference TRBV5-1 and TRBJ2-3): KAGVTQTPRYLIKTRGQQVTLSCSPISGHRSVSWYQQTPGQGLQFLFEYFSETQRNKGNFPGRFSGRQFSNSRSEMNVSTLELGDSALYLCASSRTSRGPSDTQYFGPGTRLTVL.

The sample holds one count of this clone. The rearrangement joins TRBV19 to TRBJ2-1; 11 bases align to TRBD2. CDR3 size: 19 residues. V shed 5 bases and J 0 bases; nucleotides not matched to a gene: 12. Germline CDR1 reads LNHDA; CDR2 reads SQIVND (reference sequence). The CDR3 loop reads CASSAFPLAGESSYNEQFF. The CDR3 bases are TGTGCCAGTAGTGCTTTCCCACTAGCGGGAGAAAGCTCCTACAATGAGCAGTTCTTC. The full variable domain, with the rest looked up from reference TRBV19 and TRBJ2-1, is DGGITQSPKYLFRKEGQNVTLSCEQNLNHDAMYWYRQDPGQGLRLIYYSQIVNDFQKGDIAEGYSVSREKKESFPLTVTSAQKNPTAFYLCASSAFPLAGESSYNEQFFGPGTRLTVL.

The V gene is TRBV14, the J gene TRBJ1-5, with 7 bases matching TRBD1. The CDR3 has 13 amino acids. With V trimmed by 0 bases and J by 11 bases, 4 bases remained unmatched. From germline, CDR1 is SGHDN and CDR2 FVKESK. The CDR3 loop reads CASSQEVQGTQHF. CDR3 coding DNA: TGTGCCAGCAGCCAAGAGGTACAGGGGACCCAGCATTTT.

V and J are TRBV6-6 and TRBJ2-5; TRBD1 agrees at 7 bases. Unmatched junction bases numbered 6, after V lost 10 bases and J lost 4 bases. Per the germline V gene, CDR1 is MNHNY and CDR2 is SVGAGI (reference sequence). This CDR3 comprises 12 residues. The CDR3 coding sequence is TGTGCCACCACGGACAGGTCAGAGACCCAGTACTTC. Its protein is CATTDRSETQYF.

This chain links TRBV4-3 with TRBJ2-1, with 13 bases fitting TRBD2. This CDR3 spans 19 amino acids. V trimming: 1 base; J trimming: 2 bases; junction bases outside the gene matches: 8. The germline CDR1 and CDR2 sequences are LGHNA and YSLEER. CDR3 in DNA: TGCGCCAGCAGCCAAGCCCCCTTGACTAGCGGGGGGACCTACAATGAGCAGTTCTTC. It encodes CASSQAPLTSGGTYNEQFF.

This clone turned up a few times. This chain uses TRBV19 with TRBJ2-5; a weak D match, TRBD1 (5 bases). CDR3 length: 15 residues. V was shortened by 4 bases and J by 2 bases, with 14 bases between the two germline ends. Germline CDR1 and CDR2: LNHDA and SQIVND (reference sequence). CDR3 nucleotides: TGTGCCAGTAGTAAGATGACAGTAAAGCAAGAGACCCAGTACTTC. This translates into CASSKMTVKQETQYF. The variable domain in full, completed from reference TRBV19 and TRBJ2-5, reads DGGITQSPKYLFRKEGQNVTLSCEQNLNHDAMYWYRQDPGQGLRLIYYSQIVNDFQKGDIAEGYSVSREKKESFPLTVTSAQKNPTAFYLCASSKMTVKQETQYFGPGTRLLVL.

The chain is built from TRBV29-1 and TRBJ2-7, with 8 bases that match TRBD1. J lost 2 bases, V lost 6 bases, and 9 bases had no gene match. This CDR3 region has 14 residues. Germline values: CDR1 SQVTM, CDR2 ANQGSEA. Here the CDR3 DNA reads TGCAGCGTCGGAGAGGGACAGGAGCCCTACGAGCAGTACTTC. This sequence encodes CSVGEGQEPYEQYF.